The source of this T cell receptor beta chain is a study of circulating tumor DNA in untreated peripheral T-cell lymphoma. Sequencing used immunoSEQ multiplex PCR; TCRdb keeps in-frame clones, though not all of them. Altogether about 10,000 clones are present, roughly 80% being singletons, with the ten largest covering 25% to 40%. This tumor tissue came from a pretreatment baseline collection. Study findings and constraints: Baseline tissues yielded approximately 83% and baseline serum 65% to 70% tumor-specific clonotype detection.

Comment on this clone: Its target is unknown.

Germline CDR1 LNHDA, CDR2 SQIVND (reference sequence). Trimming shortened V by 3 bases and J by 6 bases, and 8 bases separated the two germline ends. The CDR3 sequence is 13 residues long. The sample comprised tumor tissue. The chain joins TRBV19 to TRBJ2-2; the D is unclear. The receptor was isolated from a human donor with peripheral T-cell lymphoma. CDR3 nucleotides: TGTGCCAGTAGTATGGTGGGTCCCGGGGAGCTGTTTTTT. This encodes CASSMVGPGELFF.